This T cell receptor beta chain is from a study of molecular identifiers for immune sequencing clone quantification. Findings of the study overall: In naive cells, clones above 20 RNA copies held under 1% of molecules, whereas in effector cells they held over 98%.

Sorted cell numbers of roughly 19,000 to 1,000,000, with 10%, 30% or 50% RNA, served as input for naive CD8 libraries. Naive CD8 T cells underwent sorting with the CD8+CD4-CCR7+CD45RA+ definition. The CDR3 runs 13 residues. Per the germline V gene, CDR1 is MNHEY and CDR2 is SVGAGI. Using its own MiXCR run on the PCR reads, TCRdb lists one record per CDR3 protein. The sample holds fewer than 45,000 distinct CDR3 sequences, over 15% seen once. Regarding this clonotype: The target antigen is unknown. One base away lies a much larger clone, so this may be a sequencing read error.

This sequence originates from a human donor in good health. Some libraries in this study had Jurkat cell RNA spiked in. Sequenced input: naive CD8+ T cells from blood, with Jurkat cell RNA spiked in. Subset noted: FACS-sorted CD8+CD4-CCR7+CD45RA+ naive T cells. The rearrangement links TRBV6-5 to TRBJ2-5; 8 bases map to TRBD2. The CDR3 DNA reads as TGTGCCAGCAGGAGCGGGGGTCAAGAGACCCGGTACTTC. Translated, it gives CASRSGGQETRYF.